This T cell receptor (beta chain) was profiled in a study of shared clonotypes between healthy human individuals. Study summary: Each donor's CD4 naive and CD4 memory cells filled three plates apiece, CD8 naive two, and CD8 memory one. Study-level points and caveats: Generation of non-shared clonotypes was less probable than generation of clonotypes shared by all four donors.

The protocol was immunoSEQ multiplex PCR, while the TCRdb copy is restricted to in-frame clones and leaves out a portion. The repertoire holds about 2 million clones, with approximately 94% as singletons. Details on this clone: Its antigen is not identified.

The naive CD8 population came from CD45RO-negative cells selected for CCR7, without terminally differentiated effector memory CD45RA+ cells. This CDR3 comprises 16 residues. Germline CDR1 and CDR2: SGHVS and FNYEAQ. V shed 1 base and J shed 4 bases, with 14 bases lying between them. The gene calls are TRBV7-6 and TRBJ1-3; no clear D gene. Sequenced sample: naive CD8+ T cells sorted from blood. The receptor comes from a young man in good health. CDR3 in DNA: TGTGCCAGCAGCTTAGAGCCAGAACTTACCGGAAACACCATATATTTT. This translates into CASSLEPELTGNTIYF.